This T cell receptor (beta chain) was recovered during a study of CD8+CD57+ T cells in acquired aplastic anemia (dated by TCRdb to between 2018 and 2020). With respect to the entire study: Extracted DNA from sorted CD4+ and CD8+ cells averaged around 3.5 ug, ranging from about 0.19 to 30 ug. CD8+CD57+ expansion was defined as frequency above the mean frequency observed in healthy subjects.

Profiling of TCR beta VDJ combinations and CDR3 sequences used genomic DNA as the template. An Illumina HiSeq 2000 was used for TCR repertoire sequencing. Per the source publication's procedure: TRBV/TRBJ rearrangement plots, CDR3 size and DJ length profiles, and Simpson's diversity index were used to assess repertoires. The most abundant DNA sequence in the deep sequencing data was taken as the immunodominant clone. CDR3 amino acid sequences were screened for sharing across subjects and compared with published repertoires and the VDJdb database. TCRdb took the public reads, trimmed them with fastp at Q25, ran MiXCR for clone calling and kept in-frame beta chains. Each record represents a unique CDR3 protein, reported with the most common genes and DNA among its rows. These V and J calls derive from TCRdb rather than the authors' analysis. In this sample the table shows approximately 220,000 distinct CDR3 sequences, roughly 50% of which occur a single time. Just under 20% of the sample rests with the top ten.

This clonotype was counted many times. It lacks a known antigen. No base-level quality is on record; no much larger clone is a single base apart. Here is what the overall study found, with its caveats: About 30 CD8+ CDR3 sequences were found in both patients and controls but appeared to be highly expressed in patients and within the immunodominant clones of the patients. Patients and healthy controls showed no significant difference in CD8+ Simpson's diversity (P=0.060).

Expansion of CD8+CD57+ cells had been shown by flow cytometry in the patients chosen for sequencing. Severe acquired aplastic anemia was diagnosed in all patients according to International Study of Aplastic Anemia and Agranulocytosis and Camitta criteria. At the time blood was sampled, none of the patients had received any therapy. TCR repertoires of sorted CD4+ and CD8+ blood T cells from severe aplastic anemia patients and healthy subjects were deep-sequenced in the study. Patients were enrolled under clinicaltrials.gov protocols 00001620, 01623167, 00001397, 00071045, 00081523 and 00961064 in the USA. Ficoll-Paque density gradient centrifugation was used to isolate peripheral blood mononuclear cells. Before DNA extraction, CD4+ and CD8+ T cells were sorted with FACS or magnetic beads. This receptor was identified in a human donor with aplastic anemia. Material for sequencing was sorted CD4+, CD8+, or CD8+CD57+ T cells (not recorded which) from PBMCs.

The DNA sequence is given as TGTGCCAGCAGTTGGAGTAGCAATCAGCCCCAGCATTTT. The resulting protein is CASSWSSNQPQHF. The rearrangement joined TRBV12-3 or TRBV12-4 to TRBJ1-5, with no D gene named confidently. From its cysteine to its phenylalanine, the CDR3 spans 13 amino acids. Kept here is only the CDR3 DNA, which spans 39 bases and is read in frame from base 1. At the junction V is shortened by 4 bases and J by 0 bases, with 4 bases in between.